The present T cell receptor beta chain was sequenced within a study of cytomegalovirus exposure and HLA in healthy donors. Note on this clone: The antigen is undetermined.

Study-wide results and caveats: A classifier reportedly called cytomegalovirus status with high sensitivity and specificity. Overall, approximately 150 TCR beta chains were annotated as cytomegalovirus-associated.

Germline CDR1 reads SNHLY; CDR2 reads FYNNEI. The CDR3 contains 13 residues. V was trimmed by 6 bases and J by 4 bases, leaving 10 bases between them. There were likely unrecorded immune exposures, though donors were nominally healthy when sampled. The PCR made use of 60 Vbeta and 13 Jbeta primers. The data were produced by immunoSEQ multiplex PCR, yet TCRdb's version contains in-frame clones alone and is incomplete. The sample records some 150,000 clones, 55% to 70% being singletons. This receptor was taken from a woman in her twenties or thirties in good health and CMV-seropositive. Sequenced input: PBMCs. The rearrangement links TRBV2 to TRBJ1-5; D possibly corresponds to TRBD1 (5 bases). CDR3 coding DNA: TGTGCCAGCAGAAGGGACTCTAATCAGCCCCAGCATTTT. Protein sequence: CASRRDSNQPQHF.